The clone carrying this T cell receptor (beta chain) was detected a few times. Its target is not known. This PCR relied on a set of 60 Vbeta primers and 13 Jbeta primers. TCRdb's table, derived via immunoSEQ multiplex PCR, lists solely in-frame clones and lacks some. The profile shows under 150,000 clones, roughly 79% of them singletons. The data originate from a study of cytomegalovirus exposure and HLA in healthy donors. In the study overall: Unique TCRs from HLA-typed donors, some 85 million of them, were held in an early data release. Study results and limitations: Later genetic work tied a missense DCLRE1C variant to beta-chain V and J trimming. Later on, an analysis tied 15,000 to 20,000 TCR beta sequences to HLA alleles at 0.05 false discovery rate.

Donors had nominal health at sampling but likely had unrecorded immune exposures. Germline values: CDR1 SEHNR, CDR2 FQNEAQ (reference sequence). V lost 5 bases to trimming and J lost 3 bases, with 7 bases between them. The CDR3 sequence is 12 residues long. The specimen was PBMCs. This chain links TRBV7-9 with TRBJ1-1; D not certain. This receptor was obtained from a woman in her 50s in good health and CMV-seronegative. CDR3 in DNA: TGTGCCAGCAGCGCGGGCCACACTGAAGCTTTCTTT. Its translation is CASSAGHTEAFF.